Listed here are 21 T cell receptor beta chains from one sample, sequenced in a study of cytomegalovirus exposure and HLA in healthy donors. The PCR contained 60 Vbeta and 13 Jbeta primers. Profiling relied on immunoSEQ multiplex PCR, and the TCRdb table lists in-frame clones only, not all of them. The table lists about 70,000 clones. The sequencing sample was made of PBMCs. The receptors were gathered from a woman between 25 and 40 years old in good health and CMV-seronegative.

The chain joins TRBV5-1 to TRBJ2-3, with 7 bases aligning to TRBD1. The trim removed 4 bases at V and 1 base at J, leaving 9 bases unmatched. This CDR3 spans 16 amino acids. Germline CDR1 and CDR2: SGHRS and YFSETQ. As DNA, the CDR3 is TGCGCCAGCAGCGTACGACAGGGTCTTGGCACAGATACGCAGTATTTT. This sequence encodes CASSVRQGLGTDTQYF. Full variable domain (missing parts from reference TRBV5-1 and TRBJ2-3): KAGVTQTPRYLIKTRGQQVTLSCSPISGHRSVSWYQQTPGQGLQFLFEYFSETQRNKGNFPGRFSGRQFSNSRSEMNVSTLELGDSALYLCASSVRQGLGTDTQYFGPGTRLTVL.

The rearrangement joins TRBV4-1 to TRBJ2-3; 10 bases align to TRBD1. From germline, CDR1 is MGHRA and CDR2 YSYEKL. V dropped 0 bases and J dropped 4; count of bases not matched to a gene: 4. The CDR3 loop spans 16 amino acids. CDR3: CASSQETGGAADTQYF. CDR3 in DNA: TGCGCCAGCAGCCAAGAGACAGGGGGCGCGGCAGATACGCAGTATTTT.

V gene TRBV29-1 combines with J gene TRBJ2-7, with TRBD1 as a possible D gene (6 bases). V dropped 4 bases and J dropped 0 bases, with 10 bases sitting between them. Germline-derived CDR1 and CDR2 are SQVTM and ANQGSEA. The CDR3 spans 13 residues. CDR3 DNA: TGCAGCGTTGCCTGGGACAACTCCTACGAGCAGTACTTC. Translating gives CSVAWDNSYEQYF.

The CDR3 DNA reads TGTGCCAGCAGTCCCCGACAGGGCGCCTACGAGCAGTACTTC. Protein: CASSPRQGAYEQYF. V and J are TRBV27 and TRBJ2-7, with 7 bases that match TRBD1. Germline lookup yields CDR1 MNHEY and CDR2 SMNVEV (reference sequence). The CDR3 is 14 amino acids. Losses at the gene ends were 5 bases for V and 2 bases for J; bases not matched to a gene: 6.

The rearrangement joins TRBV19 to TRBJ1-5, with 8 nucleotides matching TRBD1. The CDR3 totals 14 residues. With 3 bases clipped from V and 6 bases from J, the junction kept 4 bases outside the gene matches. Germline CDR1 and CDR2: LNHDA and SQIVND (reference sequence). The CDR3 nucleotides are TGTGCCAGTAGTATTGGACAGGGAGGTCAGCCCCAGCATTTT. It translates to CASSIGQGGQPQHF.

The chain employs TRBV11-3 and TRBJ2-7; 8 bases map to TRBD1. Germline loops: CDR1 SGHNT, CDR2 YENEEA. V lost 4 bases and J lost 5; bases outside the gene matches: 4. This CDR3 has 13 amino acids. The CDR3 sequence is CASSSQGANEQYF. The DNA of the CDR3 is TGTGCCAGCAGCTCGCAGGGGGCCAACGAGCAGTACTTC.

The chain combines TRBV9 with TRBJ2-3; no firm D call. The CDR3 extends over 12 amino acids. The ends were cut back, 3 bases at V and 1 base at J, with 3 bases in the middle. The germline CDR1 and CDR2 sequences are SGDLS and YYNGEE. For the CDR3, the DNA is TGTGCCAGCAGCGGGCGCACAGATACGCAGTATTTT. Encoded protein: CASSGRTDTQYF.

The gene calls are TRBV27 and TRBJ2-7; D is undetermined. This CDR3 spans 14 amino acids. Germline V gene lookup returns CDR1 MNHEY and CDR2 SMNVEV (reference sequence). V was shortened by 4 bases and J by 6 bases, with 16 bases between the two germline ends. The CDR3 region has the DNA TGTGCCAGCAGTTCCCGGAGTATGGGTAGCGAGCAGTACTTC. Residues: CASSSRSMGSEQYF.

The chain uses TRBV7-2 and TRBJ1-6; D unclear. V lost 5 bases and J lost 5, with 16 bases in between. CDR1 SGHTA and CDR2 FQGNSA come from the germline V gene. CDR3 length equals 16 residues. CDR3 region: CASSALPRGNNSPLHF. CDR3 sequence (DNA): TGTGCCAGCAGCGCCCTCCCACGAGGGAATAATTCACCCCTCCACTTT.

The V call is TRBV27, the J call TRBJ2-7; TRBD1 agrees at 7 bases. The CDR3 is 13 amino acids. V was pared by 6 bases and J by 4 bases, with 6 bases of the junction left unmatched. The germline CDR1 and CDR2 sequences are MNHEY and SMNVEV (reference sequence). The CDR3, as DNA: TGTGCCAGCAGCCCGGGACAGATATACGAGCAGTACTTC. Translating it yields CASSPGQIYEQYF.

The genes are TRBV28 and TRBJ1-5, with TRBD1 identical over 8 bases. The ends lost 7 bases at V and 2 bases at J; junction bases unmatched: 7. The CDR3 contains 15 residues. Germline-derived CDR1 and CDR2 are MDHEN and SYDVKM. For the CDR3, the DNA is TGTGCCAGCAACGCAGGGGGCTCCGGCAATCAGCCCCAGCATTTT. This gives the protein CASNAGGSGNQPQHF. Supplemented by reference TRBV28 and TRBJ1-5, the full variable domain reads DVKVTQSSRYLVKRTGEKVFLECVQDMDHENMFWYRQDPGLGLRLIYFSYDVKMKEKGDIPEGYSVSREKKERFSLILESASTNQTSMYLCASNAGGSGNQPQHFGDGTRLSIL.

The V call is TRBV7-3, the J call TRBJ2-3, with 8 bases fitting TRBD2. Trimming cost V 3 bases and J 4 bases; bases outside gene matches: 6. The germline gives CDR1 SGHTA, CDR2 FQGTGA. This CDR3 is built from 15 residues. The CDR3, as DNA: TGTGCCAGCAGCTTCCAAGCGGGGGCCGCAGATACGCAGTATTTT. Protein product: CASSFQAGAADTQYF.

J is TRBJ1-2 and V is TRBV30, with D perhaps matching TRBD1 (6 bases). V was shortened by 3 bases and J by 8 bases, with 10 bases between the two germline ends. CDR3 length: 11 residues. Germline V CDR1 and CDR2: GTSNPN, SVGIG (reference sequence). CDR3 bases: TGTGCCTGGAGACAGGGCTTCGGCTACACCTTC. Amino acid sequence: CAWRQGFGYTF.

This chain links TRBV5-6 with TRBJ1-2, with TRBD1 matching 7 bases. The CDR3 runs 13 residues. Per germline, CDR1 SGHDT and CDR2 YYEEEE. V trimming: 0 bases; J trimming: 5 bases; junction bases outside the gene matches: 1. The CDR3 bases are TGTGCCAGCAGCTTGGACAGGGGTTATGGCTACACCTTC. Translating gives CASSLDRGYGYTF.

CDR3: CSVETEYVYGYTF. The CDR3 region has the DNA TGCAGCGTCGAGACAGAGTATGTCTATGGCTACACCTTC. The V and J genes are TRBV29-1 and TRBJ1-2, with D perhaps TRBD1 (5 bases). This CDR3 is built from 13 residues. Between the trimmed V and J ends, which lost 6 bases and 4 bases, there was a span of 15 bases. Germline V gives CDR1 SQVTM, CDR2 ANQGSEA.

The chain recombines TRBV6-5 with TRBJ1-4; no clear D gene. Germline V gives CDR1 MNHEY, CDR2 SVGAGI. The CDR3 is 15 residues long. The V end was cut by 4 bases, the J end by 0 bases, with 9 bases between. The CDR3 DNA is TGTGCCAGCAGTTTCGGCAGCGCAACTAATGAAAAACTGTTTTTT. It encodes CASSFGSATNEKLFF.

The V call is TRBV27, the J call TRBJ1-5; D is possibly TRBD1 (5 bases). The germline gives CDR1 MNHEY, CDR2 SMNVEV (reference sequence). Between the trimmed V and J ends, which lost 2 bases and 2 bases, there was a span of 7 bases. The CDR3 runs 14 residues. Written as DNA, the CDR3 is TGTGCCAGCAGTTTAAGGGGCCGCAATCAGCCCCAGCATTTT. Amino acids: CASSLRGRNQPQHF.

V and J are TRBV6-5 and TRBJ2-7, with D tentatively TRBD1 (6 bases). This CDR3 comprises 15 residues. V lost 3 bases and J 4 bases, leaving 16 bases between the germline ends. Per germline, CDR1 MNHEY and CDR2 SVGAGI. The CDR3 sequence: CASSYRQGIAYEQYF. CDR3 sequence (DNA): TGTGCCAGCAGTTATCGTCAGGGGATTGCATACGAGCAGTACTTC.

The rearrangement links TRBV13 to TRBJ2-7; possible D gene TRBD2, 6 bases. Germline lookup yields CDR1 PRHDT and CDR2 FYEKMQ (reference sequence). V was shortened by 1 base and J by 0 bases, with 22 bases between the two germline ends. This CDR3 contains 19 residues. The CDR3 loop reads CASSLVASPGEIRSYEQYF. CDR3 bases: TGTGCCAGCAGCTTAGTGGCCTCTCCGGGGGAAATTCGCTCCTACGAGCAGTACTTC.

The chain recombines TRBV7-3 with TRBJ1-2, with 10 positions matching TRBD1. Germline CDR1 and CDR2: SGHTA and FQGTGA. This CDR3 has 14 residues. With 5 bases clipped from V and 5 bases from J, the junction kept 5 bases outside the gene matches. The CDR3 sequence: CASSPGTGVYGYTF. In DNA form, the CDR3 reads TGTGCCAGCAGCCCCGGGACAGGGGTTTATGGCTACACCTTC.

The V call is TRBV6-6, the J call TRBJ2-7, with D unclear. Germline V lookup: CDR1 MNHNY, CDR2 SVGAGI (reference sequence). V was shortened by 2 bases and J by 4 bases, with 9 bases between the two germline ends. CDR3 length: 13 amino acids. The CDR3 protein is CASSYPQIYEQYF. The CDR3 bases are TGTGCCAGCAGTTACCCTCAGATTTACGAGCAGTACTTC.